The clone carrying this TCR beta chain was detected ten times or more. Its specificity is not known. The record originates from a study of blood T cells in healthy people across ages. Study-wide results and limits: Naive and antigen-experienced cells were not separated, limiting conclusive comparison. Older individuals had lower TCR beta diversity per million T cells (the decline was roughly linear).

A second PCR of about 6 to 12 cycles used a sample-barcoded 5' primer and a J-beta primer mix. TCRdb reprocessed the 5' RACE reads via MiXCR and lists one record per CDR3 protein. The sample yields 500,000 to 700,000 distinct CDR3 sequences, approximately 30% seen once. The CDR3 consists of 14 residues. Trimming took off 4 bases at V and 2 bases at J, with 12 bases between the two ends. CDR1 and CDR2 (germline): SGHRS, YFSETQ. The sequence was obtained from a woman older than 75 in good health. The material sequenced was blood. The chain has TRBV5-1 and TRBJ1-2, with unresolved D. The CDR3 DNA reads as TGCGCCAGCAGCGACACGGGCCCGAACTATGGCTACACCTTC. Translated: CASSDTGPNYGYTF.